A selection of T cell receptor beta chains follows, all from one sample in a study of cytomegalovirus exposure and HLA in healthy donors. Using immunoSEQ multiplex PCR, the repertoire was profiled, and TCRdb retains in-frame clones only, with some absent. Among around 190,000 clones listed, approximately 85% were seen once. What was sequenced was PBMCs. These receptors were collected from a woman between 18 and 30 years old in good health and CMV-seronegative. The CDR3 runs from the conserved cysteine through the conserved F or W. D genes are given only for firm matches. Size tells how often a clone was seen (once, few, many) or the class of an expanded clone, and some rows leave it out.

v_gene	j_gene	abundance	d_gene	CDR3nt	CDR3aa
TRBV7-9	TRBJ2-7	once	TRBD1	TGTGCCAGCAGCTTGTTGGACAGGGGGTACGAGCAGTACTTC	CASSLLDRGYEQYF
TRBV27	TRBJ2-2	NA	TRBD1	TGTGCCAGCAGCCCCTCCGGGACAGGGTTCACCGGGGAGCTGTTTTTT	CASSPSGTGFTGELFF
TRBV19	TRBJ2-7	NA	TRBD1	TGTGCCAGTAGTATAAAAGGGACAGGGGGCGATTACGAGCAGTACTTC	CASSIKGTGGDYEQYF
TRBV7-9	TRBJ1-1	NA	NA	TGTGCCAGCAGCGTGTTACTCCCCGCTGAAGCTTTCTTT	CASSVLLPAEAFF
TRBV15	TRBJ1-5	NA	NA	TGTGCCACCAGCAGAGGTGAGGGCAATCAGCCCCAGCATTTT	CATSRGEGNQPQHF
TRBV30	TRBJ1-1	NA	NA	TGTGCCTGGAGTGTCAGTCTGAACACTGAAGCTTTCTTT	CAWSVSLNTEAFF
TRBV6-5	TRBJ1-3	NA	NA	TGTGCCAGCAGTTACACAGCCGGCCGAAACACCATATATTTT	CASSYTAGRNTIYF
TRBV5-1	TRBJ2-7	NA	TRBD2	TGCGCCAGCAGCCAAGGGACTACCACTATCAACGAGCAGTACTTC	CASSQGTTTINEQYF
TRBV27	TRBJ1-6	NA	NA	TGTGCCAGCAGGAGAAATCTCCCGGGAAATTCACCCCTCCACTTT	CASRRNLPGNSPLHF
TRBV6-5	TRBJ2-3	NA	TRBD2	TGTGCCAGCAGTCGACTAGCGGGAGACGCAGATACGCAGTATTTT	CASSRLAGDADTQYF
TRBV27	TRBJ2-3	NA	NA	TGTGCCAGCAGTTGGAGCGCGGATAAGCAGTATTTT	CASSWSADKQYF
TRBV6-1	TRBJ2-7	NA	NA	TGTGCCACCGAGGGCCCTGCCTCCTACGAGCAGTACTTC	CATEGPASYEQYF
TRBV11-2	TRBJ2-7	once	NA	TGTGCCAGCAGCTTAGATCGGCGGGACAGCGCCGTTTTCTACGAGCAGTACTTC	CASSLDRRDSAVFYEQYF
TRBV9	TRBJ1-2	NA	NA	TGTGCCAGCAGCGTAGAAGGGTGGGGGGACTATGGCTACACCTTC	CASSVEGWGDYGYTF
TRBV11-1	TRBJ1-2	NA	TRBD1	TGTGCCAGCAGCCCCAGACAGGGGGCCCGCTATGGCTACACCTTC	CASSPRQGARYGYTF
TRBV2	TRBJ2-7	few	NA	TGTGCCAGGAGAGACAGAGCGTCCTACGAGCAGTACTTC	CARRDRASYEQYF
TRBV7-6	TRBJ1-1	NA	NA	TGTGCCAGCAGCTTAGTAGCGGGGCTGAACACTGAAGCTTTCTTT	CASSLVAGLNTEAFF
TRBV6-4	TRBJ2-3	NA	TRBD2	TGTGCCAGCAGTGACTCTATTGGGGCTAGCGGGGGATCCACAGATACGCAGTATTTT	CASSDSIGASGGSTDTQYF
TRBV18	TRBJ2-3	NA	NA	TGTGCCAGCTCTCAGACTAGCACAGATACGCAGTATTTT	CASSQTSTDTQYF
TRBV25-1	TRBJ1-1	NA	TRBD1	TGTGCCAGCAGTTTGGGACAGATATTGAACACTGAAGCTTTCTTT	CASSLGQILNTEAFF
TRBV30	TRBJ1-6	few	NA	TGTGCCTGGGCTCCTAGCGGGGGCGATTCACCCCTCCACTTT	CAWAPSGGDSPLHF
TRBV5-4	TRBJ1-1	NA	NA	TGTGCCAGCAGCTTCAGGGACACTGAAGCTTTCTTT	CASSFRDTEAFF
TRBV2	TRBJ2-1	few	TRBD1	TGTGCCATCCCCGGGACAGCTTCCCTGCGGAATGAGCAGTTCTTC	CAIPGTASLRNEQFF
TRBV6-6	TRBJ1-5	NA	TRBD1	TGTGCCAGCAGTTGGGACAGGGCTAGCAATCAGCCCCAGCATTTT	CASSWDRASNQPQHF
TRBV4-1	TRBJ1-3	NA	NA	TGCGCCAGCAGCCAAGATTATGCTGGAAACACCATATATTTT	CASSQDYAGNTIYF
TRBV27	TRBJ2-1	NA	NA	TGTGCCAGCAGTTCTCCGTTTGATGAGCAGTTCTTC	CASSSPFDEQFF
TRBV10-1	TRBJ1-5	NA	NA	TGCGCCAGCAGTGACCCCCCAAGCAATCAGCCCCAGCATTTT	CASSDPPSNQPQHF
TRBV27	TRBJ1-3	few	NA	TGTGCCAGCAGTTCAGGATACTCTGGAAACACCATATATTTT	CASSSGYSGNTIYF
TRBV15	TRBJ2-7	NA	NA	TGTGCCACCAGCAGAGGGGACACCGTCTACGAGCAGTACTTC	CATSRGDTVYEQYF
TRBV5-1	TRBJ2-2	NA	TRBD2	TGCGCCAGCTCGACTAGCGGAACAATTACCGGGGAGCTGTTTTTT	CASSTSGTITGELFF
TRBV6-5	TRBJ2-7	few	TRBD1	TGTGCCAGCAGTTACTCGAGCGGGACAGGGTGGTACGAGCAGTACTTC	CASSYSSGTGWYEQYF
TRBV19	TRBJ2-7	NA	NA	TGTGCCAGTAGTATAGGCGGACAGACGTACGAGCAGTACTTC	CASSIGGQTYEQYF
TRBV5-1	TRBJ2-2	once	TRBD1	TGCGCCAGCAGCCCGGACAGGGGGCTGTTTTTT	CASSPDRGLFF
TRBV13	TRBJ1-2	NA	NA	TGTGCCAGCAGCCGTATCAGGGGTGGCGGCTACACCTTC	CASSRIRGGGYTF
TRBV18	TRBJ2-7	NA	NA	TGTGCCAGCTCACCCGGACAGCTAGTATACGAGCAGTACTTC	CASSPGQLVYEQYF